This record concerns one T cell receptor (beta chain) sequence. The sample belongs to a study of tumor-infiltrating lymphocytes in oesophageal squamous cell carcinoma. Germline CDR1 is SGHTA and CDR2 is FQGTGA. This CDR3 is built from 16 residues. V lost 5 bases and J lost 4; bases outside the gene matches: 7. TCRdb analysed the PCR reads with MiXCR anew, one entry per CDR3 protein. The data contain fewer than 15,000 distinct CDR3 sequences, roughly half of them seen just once; the ten biggest clones take up 9% to 13%. Sequenced sample: blood. This TCR came from a female donor with esophageal squamous cell carcinoma. This chain uses TRBV7-3 with TRBJ2-1, with 11 nucleotides matching TRBD2. CDR3: CASSPEASGGYNEQFF. DNA for the CDR3: TGTGCCAGCAGCCCAGAGGCTAGCGGGGGGTACAATGAGCAGTTCTTC.